These 8 T cell receptor beta chains came from one sample sequenced in a study of blood T cell repertoires in COVID-19 (dated by TCRdb to about 2020). To prepare the library, the immunoSEQ multiplex PCR assay was applied. In its TCRdb copy, this immuneACCESS table keeps in-frame sequences only and misses some clones. Where compared with another copy, unresolved V genes explain less than half of these, and the others have no known cause. Within this sample are about 140,000 clones, with roughly 80% of them counted one time only. The ten largest account for roughly 15% of the sample. The sample taken for sequencing was peripheral blood. These receptors all stem from a man between 45 and 60 years old with acute or convalescent COVID-19.

CDR3 in amino acids: CAVHFWGPSSYEQYF. The CDR3, as DNA: TGTGCCGTCCACTTCTGGGGGCCTAGCTCCTACGAGCAGTACTTC. This rearrangement joins TRBV27 to TRBJ2-7; a weak D match, TRBD1 (6 bases). The CDR3 runs 15 residues. V was pared by 11 bases and J by 0 bases, with 20 bases between. From germline, CDR1 is MNHEY and CDR2 SMNVEV (reference sequence).

The CDR3 here is CATSDPSGGATDTQYF. The CDR3 nucleotides read TGTGCCACCAGTGATCCTAGCGGGGGGGCCACAGATACGCAGTATTTT. The gene calls are TRBV24-1 and TRBJ2-3; 12 nucleotides line up with TRBD2. V lost 3 bases to trimming and J lost 2 bases; unmatched junction nucleotides: 2. CDR3 length: 16 amino acids. Germline V gives CDR1 KGHDR, CDR2 SFDVKD.

The chain employs TRBV11-2 and TRBJ2-5; 10 nucleotides agree with TRBD1. Germline lookup yields CDR1 SGHAT and CDR2 FQNNGV. J lost 0 bases, V lost 5 bases, and 6 bases had no gene match. The CDR3 is 16 amino acids. CDR3 sequence (DNA): TGTGCCAGCAGCCCTCGGGACAGGGGCCACCAAGAGACCCAGTACTTC. Protein sequence: CASSPRDRGHQETQYF.

The chain couples TRBV30 to TRBJ2-4, with D tentatively TRBD2 (5 bases). Deletions cut 6 bases from V and 3 bases from J, with 12 bases between. The CDR3 consists of 13 residues. Germline CDR1 is GTSNPN and CDR2 is SVGIG (reference sequence). The CDR3: CACTDRGKNIQYF. The CDR3 bases are TGTGCCTGTACAGATCGGGGCAAAAACATTCAGTACTTC.

The J gene is TRBJ1-2, the V gene TRBV10-3; D remains unclear. V lost 10 bases to trimming and J lost 3 bases, with 12 bases between them. Germline values: CDR1 ENHRY, CDR2 SYGVKD. The CDR3 consists of 12 residues. CDR3 in amino acids: CATRTDYYGYTF. The CDR3 DNA reads TGTGCCACCAGGACGGACTACTATGGCTACACCTTC.

The chain joins TRBV5-1 to TRBJ1-6; 9 nucleotides line up with TRBD1. After removal of 3 bases from V and 8 bases from J, the junction contained 6 bases not matched to a gene. CDR3 length: 15 amino acids. CDR1 is SGHRS, CDR2 YFSETQ, per germline. The CDR3 nucleotides read TGCGCCAGCAGCTGGGACAGGGATGTGGATTCACCCCTCCACTTT. This codes for CASSWDRDVDSPLHF. Together with reference TRBV5-1 and TRBJ1-6, the CDR3 gives the full variable domain: KAGVTQTPRYLIKTRGQQVTLSCSPISGHRSVSWYQQTPGQGLQFLFEYFSETQRNKGNFPGRFSGRQFSNSRSEMNVSTLELGDSALYLCASSWDRDVDSPLHFGNGTRLTVT.

This clone has only one observation. This chain joins TRBV5-6 and TRBJ2-1; 14 bases match TRBD2. Germline assignment: CDR1 SGHDT and CDR2 YYEEEE. The length of the CDR3 is 17 residues. V gave up 4 bases and J gave up 3 bases; unmatched junction bases: 6. This CDR3 reads CASSLRTSGGFYNEQFF. The CDR3 region has the DNA TGTGCCAGCAGCCTACGGACTAGCGGGGGGTTCTACAATGAGCAGTTCTTC.

The chain couples TRBV11-1 to TRBJ1-1; 9 positions agree with TRBD1. CDR1 and CDR2 from the germline V gene are SGHAT and FQDESV (reference sequence). V trimming: 6 bases; J trimming: 0 bases; junction bases outside the gene matches: 8. The CDR3 has 16 residues. The CDR3 bases are TGTGCCAGCAGGGATGGAAGGACAGGGGTGAACACTGAAGCTTTCTTT. Translating gives CASRDGRTGVNTEAFF.